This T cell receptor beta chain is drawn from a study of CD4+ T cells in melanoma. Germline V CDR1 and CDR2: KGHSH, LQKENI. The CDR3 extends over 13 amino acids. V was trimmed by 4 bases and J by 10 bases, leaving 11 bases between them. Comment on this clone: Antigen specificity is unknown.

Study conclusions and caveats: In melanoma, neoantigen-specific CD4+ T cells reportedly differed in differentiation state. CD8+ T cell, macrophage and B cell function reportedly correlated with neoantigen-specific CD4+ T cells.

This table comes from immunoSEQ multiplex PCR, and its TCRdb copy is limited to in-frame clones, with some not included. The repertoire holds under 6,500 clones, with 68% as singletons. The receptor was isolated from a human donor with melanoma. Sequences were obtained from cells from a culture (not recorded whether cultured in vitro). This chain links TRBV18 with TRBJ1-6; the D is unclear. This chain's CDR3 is CASSRGDLSPLHF. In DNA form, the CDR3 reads TGTGCCAGCTCACGCGGGGATTTATCACCCCTCCACTTT.